A selection of T cell receptor beta chains follows, all from one sample in a study of Graves' ophthalmopathy and Graves' hyperthyroidism. TCRdb itself ran the multiplex PCR reads through MiXCR, one entry per CDR3 protein. The sample comprises 600,000 to 650,000 distinct CDR3 sequences, about a fifth of which are singletons, and roughly 7.4% rests with the top ten. The sequencing sample was made of peripheral blood. The source is a woman under 30 with stable Graves' hyperthyroidism. Some clones in this sample may be carry-over from other donors' samples. Both conserved end residues are part of each CDR3. A D gene is named only where the DNA matches it firmly. The size entry is marked missing in some rows and otherwise reads once, few, many or a size class.

j_call | v_call | d_call | clone_size | cdr3_aa | cdr3_nt
TRBJ2-7 | TRBV5-1 | NA | few | CASSEDGVTGIDEQYF | TGCGCCAGCAGCGAAGACGGTGTTACAGGGATTGACGAGCAGTACTTC
TRBJ2-7 | TRBV28 | NA | few | CASSPKPGSSYEQYF | TGTGCCAGCAGTCCCAAACCTGGGAGCTCCTACGAGCAGTACTTC
TRBJ2-5 | TRBV20-1 | NA | NA | CSARRGLADETQYF | TGCAGTGCTAGGAGGGGTCTTGCGGACGAGACCCAGTACTTC
TRBJ2-2 | TRBV15 | NA | few | CATSREIIAGELFF | TGTGCCACCAGCAGGGAAATTATAGCCGGGGAGCTGTTTTTT
TRBJ1-2 | TRBV6-5 | NA | NA | CASSYVGTAGYTF | TGTGCCAGCAGTTACGTTGGGACGGCTGGCTACACCTTC
TRBJ1-1 | TRBV19 | NA | many | CASSIKGRGQINTEAFF | TGTGCCAGTAGTATAAAAGGGAGAGGACAGATTAACACTGAAGCTTTCTTT
TRBJ2-7 | TRBV12-3/TRBV12-4 | NA | NA | CASSLPRGRAGNEQYF | TGTGCCAGCAGTCTCCCCCGGGGCAGGGCTGGTAACGAGCAGTACTTC
TRBJ2-7 | TRBV11-3 | TRBD2 | NA | CASSSTSTEQYF | TGTGCCAGCAGCTCGACTAGCACCGAGCAGTACTTC
TRBJ1-2 | TRBV2 | NA | NA | CASSEVQGRDGYTF | TGTGCCAGCAGTGAAGTACAGGGAAGGGATGGCTACACCTTC
TRBJ2-5 | TRBV29-1 | NA | many | CSYRTDQETQYF | TGCAGCTACCGGACAGACCAAGAGACCCAGTACTTC
TRBJ2-7 | TRBV7-9 | NA | NA | CASSLWRYEQYF | TGTGCCAGCAGCCTTTGGCGCTACGAGCAGTACTTC
TRBJ2-5 | TRBV12-3/TRBV12-4 | NA | many | CASSFSDTQTQYF | TGTGCCAGCAGTTTTTCGGACACTCAGACCCAGTACTTC
TRBJ2-5 | TRBV29-1 | TRBD1 | many | CSVEGDRGRETQYF | TGCAGCGTTGAGGGGGACAGGGGGCGTGAGACCCAGTACTTC
TRBJ1-1 | TRBV2 | NA | many | CASLLRGNTEAFF | TGTGCCAGCCTTTTGCGGGGGAACACTGAAGCTTTCTTT
TRBJ2-5 | TRBV12-3/TRBV12-4 | NA | NA | CASRLGQKSQETQYF | TGTGCCAGCAGGCTAGGACAGAAGAGCCAAGAGACCCAGTACTTC
TRBJ2-2 | TRBV6-7 | TRBD2 | few | CASRKGLLAQTPAELFF | TGTGCCAGCAGGAAGGGTCTACTAGCGCAGACACCGGCGGAGCTGTTTTTT
TRBJ2-7 | TRBV6-5 | TRBD2 | NA | CASSTSGGPSYDQYF | TGTGCCAGCAGTACTAGCGGGGGACCATCCTACGATCAGTACTTC